Below are 26 T cell receptor beta chains sequenced from a single sample in a study of CD8 T cells in Susac syndrome. After extraction with the RNeasy kit, roughly 0.45 to 1 ug of the RNA was reverse transcribed using random hexamers. TCRdb re-called the immunoSEQ multiplex PCR reads through MiXCR, storing one row per CDR3 protein. The repertoire holds approximately 94,000 distinct CDR3 sequences, approximately 95% seen once, with 0.3% in the top ten. Sequencing was performed on CD8+ T cells from PBMCs. Every receptor here comes from a human donor with Susac syndrome.

CDR3 in DNA: TGTGCCAGTAGTGTCGCGGGTGAGCAGTTCTTC. Residues: CASSVAGEQFF. The V and J genes are TRBV19 and TRBJ2-1; TRBD2 might be the D (5 bases). Per germline, CDR1 LNHDA and CDR2 SQIVND (reference sequence). V was shortened by 5 bases and J by 9 bases, with 8 bases between the two germline ends. The CDR3 covers 11 residues. The variable domain in full, with the rest retrieved from reference TRBV19 and TRBJ2-1, is DGGITQSPKYLFRKEGQNVTLSCEQNLNHDAMYWYRQDPGQGLRLIYYSQIVNDFQKGDIAEGYSVSREKKESFPLTVTSAQKNPTAFYLCASSVAGEQFFGPGTRLTVL.

The chain couples TRBV15 to TRBJ2-5; 8 positions match TRBD1. With V trimmed by 1 base and J by 3 bases, 7 bases remained unmatched. The CDR3 is made up of 16 amino acids. Germline V gives CDR1 LNHNV, CDR2 YYDKDF (reference sequence). The CDR3 protein is CATSRADRGSEETQYF. In nucleotides, the CDR3 is TGTGCCACCAGCAGAGCTGACAGGGGTTCAGAAGAGACCCAGTACTTC.

The rearrangement links TRBV20-1 to TRBJ2-7; D is unresolved. The CDR3 extends over 13 amino acids. Trimming cost V 0 bases and J 3 bases, with 9 bases left between them. Germline values: CDR1 DFQATT, CDR2 SNEGSKA (reference sequence). The CDR3 nucleotides read TGCAGTGCTAGAGACAGGAACGACTACGAGCAGTACTTC. Its translation is CSARDRNDYEQYF.

The rearrangement links TRBV12-5 to TRBJ1-1; 9 bases align to TRBD1. Trimming took 0 bases from V and 8 from J; bases not matched to a gene: 4. The CDR3 extends over 14 amino acids. The germline V gene encodes CDR1 LGHNT and CDR2 FRNRAP. The chain's CDR3 is CASGLVGTGQEAFF. The CDR3 nucleotides read TGTGCTAGTGGTTTGGTCGGGACAGGGCAAGAAGCTTTCTTT.

The chain uses TRBV6-2 or TRBV6-3 and TRBJ2-1; maybe TRBD2 (5 bases). Germline assignment: CDR1 MNHEY and CDR2 SVGEGT. Trimming left V 10 bases short and J 5 bases short, with 24 bases between. This CDR3 spans 16 amino acids. The DNA of the CDR3 is TGTGCCACCACGTGGGCGTCGGGATTTAACCACAATGAGCAGTTCTTC. Its translation is CATTWASGFNHNEQFF.

The V and J genes are TRBV19 and TRBJ2-1; 8 bases line up with TRBD2. This CDR3 has 16 amino acids. V was pared by 4 bases and J by 0 bases, with 5 bases of the junction left unmatched. The germline CDR1 and CDR2 sequences are LNHDA and SQIVND (reference sequence). This chain's CDR3 is CASSKRSGSSYNEQFF. For the CDR3, the DNA is TGTGCCAGTAGTAAGCGAAGCGGGAGCTCCTACAATGAGCAGTTCTTC.

V is TRBV29-1 and J is TRBJ2-3; 10 bases agree with TRBD2. The CDR3 is 15 amino acids. From germline, CDR1 is SQVTM and CDR2 ANQGSEA. V was clipped by 7 bases and J by 3 bases; unmatched bases: 10. The CDR3 loop is CSGGLADTKTDTQYF. DNA of the CDR3: TGCAGCGGTGGACTAGCGGATACCAAAACAGATACGCAGTATTTT.

The rearrangement uses TRBV5-4 and TRBJ2-7, with 10 bases identical to TRBD1. CDR1 is SGHNT, CDR2 YYREEE, per germline (reference sequence). With 1 base clipped from V and 4 bases from J, the junction kept 5 bases outside the gene matches. The length of the CDR3 is 15 residues. CDR3 coding DNA: TGTGCCAGCAGCTTGAGGGGACAGGGGCGGTACGAGCAGTACTTC. This gives the protein CASSLRGQGRYEQYF.

CDR3 residues: CASSLVAGLDYEQYF. The CDR3 region has the DNA TGTGCCAGCAGCTTAGTAGCTGGGCTAGACTACGAGCAGTACTTC. The genes are TRBV11-2 and TRBJ2-7, with D unclear. CDR3 length: 15 residues. The germline V and J ends were trimmed by 1 base and 3 bases, with 13 bases remaining between them. In germline, CDR1 is SGHAT, CDR2 FQNNGV.

The CDR3 DNA follows: TGTGCCAGCAGCCAAGACTGGACAGAAAACACTGAAGCTTTCTTT. It specifies CASSQDWTENTEAFF. This sequence joins TRBV4-2 and TRBJ1-1; perhaps TRBD1 as D (6 bases). The V end was cut by 0 bases, the J end by 2 bases, with 10 bases between. Germline values: CDR1 LGHNA, CDR2 YNFKEQ. This CDR3 is built from 15 residues.

V is TRBV15 and J is TRBJ2-7; D is tentatively TRBD1 or TRBD2 (5 bases each). CDR1 is LNHNV and CDR2 is YYDKDF in the germline V gene (reference sequence). The CDR3 is made up of 13 amino acids. The germline V and J ends were trimmed by 5 bases and 5 bases, with 13 bases remaining between them. CDR3 sequence reads: CATSVGTQDEQYF. CDR3 in DNA: TGTGCCACCAGCGTAGGGACCCAAGACGAGCAGTACTTC. Full variable domain (outside the CDR3, taken from reference TRBV15 and TRBJ2-7): DAMVIQNPRYQVTQFGKPVTLSCSQTLNHNVMYWYQQKSSQAPKLLFHYYDKDFNNEADTPDNFQSRRPNTSFCFLDIRSPGLGDTAMYLCATSVGTQDEQYFGPGTRLTVT.

The rearrangement links TRBV9 to TRBJ2-3, with a tentative D call TRBD2 (6 bases). The V gene lost 0 bases and the J gene lost 11 bases, with 13 bases spanning the gap. CDR3 length: 13 amino acids. Germline V gives CDR1 SGDLS, CDR2 YYNGEE. The CDR3 DNA reads as TGTGCCAGCAGCGTAGGGACTACCGTCGGGCAGTATTTT. Residues: CASSVGTTVGQYF.

This clonotype was counted a single time. The rearrangement joins TRBV6-6 to TRBJ2-3; D gene unclear. Trimming pared 5 bases from V and 5 bases from J, leaving 11 bases between. The CDR3 runs to 13 residues. CDR1 is MNHNY and CDR2 is SVGAGI in the germline V gene (reference sequence). In nucleotides, the CDR3 is TGTGCCAGCAGTCCCCCCACATTAGATACGCAGTATTTT. Encoded protein: CASSPPTLDTQYF.

This rearrangement joins TRBV29-1 to TRBJ1-1, with D hard to call. CDR1 and CDR2 from the germline V gene are SQVTM and ANQGSEA. V gave up 4 bases and J gave up 0 bases, with 12 bases separating them. This CDR3 comprises 14 residues. In nucleotides, the CDR3 is TGCAGCGTTGTGGGGTTACGCATGAACACTGAAGCTTTCTTT. Translated: CSVVGLRMNTEAFF.

The rearrangement joins TRBV29-1 to TRBJ2-5; D is unclear. Trimming stripped 4 bases from V and 1 base from J, with 7 bases between. Germline CDR1 is SQVTM and CDR2 is ANQGSEA. CDR3 length: 12 residues. CDR3 protein: CSVVLPQETQYF. In DNA form, the CDR3 reads TGCAGCGTTGTTCTACCCCAAGAGACCCAGTACTTC.

DNA of the CDR3: TGTGCCACCAGGAAATCAGACAGGGGGTTAGCTGAAGCTTTCTTT. Translation gives CATRKSDRGLAEAFF. The chain is built from TRBV15 and TRBJ1-1, with TRBD1 matching 9 bases. J gave up 6 bases and V 6 bases, and 11 bases lay outside the gene matches. The CDR3 is 15 residues long. Germline V gene data show CDR1 as LNHNV and CDR2 as YYDKDF (reference sequence). The variable domain in full, completed from reference TRBV15 and TRBJ1-1, reads DAMVIQNPRYQVTQFGKPVTLSCSQTLNHNVMYWYQQKSSQAPKLLFHYYDKDFNNEADTPDNFQSRRPNTSFCFLDIRSPGLGDTAMYLCATRKSDRGLAEAFFGQGTRLTVV.

The genes are TRBV20-1 and TRBJ2-1, with 7 positions matching TRBD1. Losses at the gene ends were 4 bases for V and 4 bases for J; bases not matched to a gene: 7. The CDR3 has 14 amino acids. Germline V gives CDR1 DFQATT, CDR2 SNEGSKA (reference sequence). This CDR3 is CSATGDRAYNEQFF. The CDR3 coding sequence is TGCAGTGCTACCGGCGACAGGGCTTACAATGAGCAGTTCTTC.

The CDR3 DNA reads TGTGCCAGCTCACCACGAGCGAGAGACTACGAGCAGTACTTC. It encodes CASSPRARDYEQYF. The gene calls are TRBV18 and TRBJ2-7; the D is unclear. V gave up 1 base and J gave up 3 bases, with 10 bases separating them. Germline V gene sequence: CDR1 KGHSH, CDR2 LQKENI. This CDR3 comprises 14 residues.

The chain joins TRBV7-8 to TRBJ1-4, with 8 bases lining up with TRBD1. Germline V gene lookup returns CDR1 SGHVS and CDR2 FQNEAQ. The length of the CDR3 is 14 residues. Trimming took 6 bases from V and 8 from J; bases not matched to a gene: 8. For the CDR3, the DNA is TGTGCCAGCAGTATGGACAGGGTCTCCGAAAAACTGTTTTTT. Translated, it gives CASSMDRVSEKLFF.

The J gene is TRBJ1-1, the V gene TRBV20-1; tentatively, D is TRBD1 (6 bases). The CDR3 totals 14 residues. Trimming left V 3 bases short and J 2 bases short, with 13 bases between. Looked up from germline, CDR1 is DFQATT and CDR2 is SNEGSKA (reference sequence). DNA of the CDR3: TGCAGTGCTAGTGACAGGAGGGGTAACACTGAAGCTTTCTTT. Residues: CSASDRRGNTEAFF.

CDR3 loop: CASSDGGLHYGYTF. The CDR3 region has the DNA TGTGCCAGCAGCGATGGGGGGCTACACTATGGCTACACCTTC. The V gene is TRBV14, the J gene TRBJ1-2; a possible D gene is TRBD1 (6 bases). This CDR3 contains 14 residues. The germline CDR1 and CDR2 sequences are SGHDN and FVKESK. Trimming took 5 bases from V and 3 from J, leaving 13 bases between them.

The chain is built from TRBV16 and TRBJ1-4; D remains unclear. The CDR3 sequence is 16 residues long. Between the trimmed V and J ends, which lost 1 base and 3 bases, there was a span of 12 bases. Germline CDR1 is KGHSY and CDR2 is FQNENV. The CDR3 region has the DNA TGTGCCAGCAGCCAATTTAGTACAGCGTCTAATGAAAAACTGTTTTTT. Amino acid sequence: CASSQFSTASNEKLFF.

This clonotype was observed once. The chain carries TRBV27 and TRBJ2-1; D call uncertain. Trimming cost V 2 bases and J 2 bases, with 4 bases left between them. CDR1 is MNHEY and CDR2 is SMNVEV in the germline V gene (reference sequence). The CDR3 runs 13 residues. The chain's CDR3 is CASSLQPYNEQFF. The CDR3 bases are TGTGCCAGCAGTTTACAGCCCTACAATGAGCAGTTCTTC.

V and J are TRBV23-1 and TRBJ2-3; D might be TRBD1 (6 bases). TRBV23-1 is an open reading frame whose function is uncertain. Trimming took off 2 bases at V and 4 bases at J, with 13 bases between the two ends. CDR3 length equals 15 residues. The CDR3 here is CASSQQSKGADTQYF. The CDR3 nucleotides read TGCGCCAGCAGTCAACAGTCCAAGGGGGCAGATACGCAGTATTTT.

The DNA for the CDR3 is TGTGCCACCAGTACGGGAGGGCCGGGTGAGCAGTACTTC. This codes for CATSTGGPGEQYF. V gene TRBV15 combines with J gene TRBJ2-7, with 8 positions matching TRBD2. Germline V gives CDR1 LNHNV, CDR2 YYDKDF (reference sequence). The CDR3 is 13 amino acids. V shed 6 bases and J 7 bases; nucleotides not matched to a gene: 8.

The V and J genes are TRBV29-1 and TRBJ1-1; unclear D gene. Germline assignment: CDR1 SQVTM and CDR2 ANQGSEA. The CDR3 is 10 residues long. Trimming shortened V by 7 bases and J by 6 bases, and 9 bases separated the two germline ends. This chain's CDR3 is CSAVGPEAFF. Written as DNA, the CDR3 is TGCAGCGCAGTCGGTCCTGAAGCTTTCTTT.